This is a list of T cell receptor beta chains from one sample in a study of Ad26.COV2.S vaccination and SARS-CoV-2 variants. Only in-frame clones appear in the TCRdb table, and some are missing; sequencing was by immunoSEQ multiplex PCR. Found here are 350,000 to 400,000 clones, 88% of them singletons; the top ten hold 3% to 3.5%. Sequencing used peripheral blood, obtained in a trial of Ad26.COV2.S vaccine versus placebo. All receptors derive from a person between 18 and 65 years old who received the Ad26.COV2.S COVID-19 vaccine or a placebo. Each CDR3 is given with its conserved first and last residue. The D gene is left open where the match is weak. Only some rows state a clone size, as once, few, many or a class for expanded clones.

V	size	J	D	DNA	CDR3
TRBV3-1/TRBV3-2	few	TRBJ2-1	TRBD1	TGTGCCAGCAGCCCCCGGGACAGGGCTAATGAGCAGTTCTTC	CASSPRDRANEQFF
TRBV2	.	TRBJ1-5	.	TGTGCCAGCAGTGAAAACAGATACAATCAGCCCCAGCATTTT	CASSENRYNQPQHF
TRBV29-1	once	TRBJ1-2	.	TGCAGCGTTGAAGATTCCCAGGGGTTCAGCTACACCTTC	CSVEDSQGFSYTF
TRBV5-5	.	TRBJ1-3	.	TGTGCCAGCAGCTTGAACTCTGGAAACACCATATATTTT	CASSLNSGNTIYF
TRBV6-2/TRBV6-3	.	TRBJ2-5	.	TGTGCCAGCAGTCCCGCCCAAGAGACCCAGTACTTC	CASSPAQETQYF
TRBV7-6	.	TRBJ1-4	.	TGTGCCAGCAGCCTCCTGGTCTGGGGGGGAAATGAAAAACTGTTTTTT	CASSLLVWGGNEKLFF
TRBV6-5	.	TRBJ2-3	TRBD2	TGTGCCACCGGGGGGGGTGTCACAGATACGCAGTATTTT	CATGGGVTDTQYF
TRBV7-8	.	TRBJ2-5	TRBD2	TGTGCCAGCAGCCGTAAGCGGGGGCCACAAGAGACCCAGTACTTC	CASSRKRGPQETQYF
TRBV4-1	.	TRBJ1-1	.	TGCGCCAGCAGCCAAGATAGGCAGATAGGGAACACTGAAGCTTTCTTT	CASSQDRQIGNTEAFF
TRBV5-4	.	TRBJ2-3	.	TGTGCCAGCACCTCGGACTACGGCACAGATACGCAGTATTTT	CASTSDYGTDTQYF
TRBV4-3	.	TRBJ2-3	.	TGCGCCAGCAGCCAAGCCCCTAGGTCGGCAGATACGCAGTATTTT	CASSQAPRSADTQYF
TRBV3-1/TRBV3-2	.	TRBJ1-2	TRBD1	TGTGCCAGCAGCCAAGATGAGACAGGGGTTGATGGCTACACCTTC	CASSQDETGVDGYTF
TRBV24-1	.	TRBJ1-2	.	TGTGCCACCGGTGGGGACGGGGACTATGGCTACACCTTC	CATGGDGDYGYTF
TRBV7-9	.	TRBJ1-1	.	TGTGCCAGCAGCGATACAGGGAGGAACACTGAAGCTTTCTTT	CASSDTGRNTEAFF